What follows describes a single T cell receptor (beta chain). This CDR3 has 16 residues. Germline V gives CDR1 LGHNA, CDR2 YNFKEQ. The junction had 9 bases not matched to a gene; V was cut back by 5 bases and J by 2 bases. This specimen comes from a study of blood T cell repertoires in COVID-19. The wider study: Samples taken during acute and convalescent COVID-19 were collected in the United States, Italy and Spain. T cells, B-cell-depleted T cells, or PBMCs supplied cDNA or gDNA.

In the source study's methods: Amplified reference gene primers provided the basis for estimating nucleated cell counts. Profiled with immunoSEQ multiplex PCR; TCRdb holds only in-frame clones, not every one. V and J calls and clone size are copied from that table; D and trimming were computed from the DNA. The data show about 110,000 clones, 75% to 90% seen once. Input material: peripheral blood. This rearrangement joins TRBV4-2 to TRBJ1-3; 7 positions match TRBD1. The receptor's source is a man between 70 and 80 years old with acute or convalescent COVID-19. In DNA form, the CDR3 reads TGTGCCAGCAGCACACGAACAGGGGAACCTGGAAACACCATATATTTT. Encoded protein: CASSTRTGEPGNTIYF.